The sequence of this T cell receptor (beta chain) was determined in a study of STAT3 mutations in large granular lymphocyte leukemia. Study information: Among longitudinally sequenced T-LGLL patients, roughly half had canonical activating STAT3 mutations detected. The study's findings and limits: TCR clonotype switching after therapy occurred in about 35% of the 18 patients. In T-cell large granular lymphocyte leukemia, about half of patients showed multiple immunodominant subclonotypes.

The data were produced by immunoSEQ multiplex PCR, yet TCRdb's version contains in-frame clones alone and is incomplete. The table lists 3,000 to 4,500 clones, about 39% of them singletons. Note on this clone: Its antigen is not known.

The germline CDR1 and CDR2 sequences are GTSNPN and SVGIG (reference sequence). This CDR3 contains 13 residues. Trimming at V came to 0 bases and at J to 5 bases, leaving 3 bases not matched to a gene. The chain carries TRBV30 and TRBJ1-1; the match to TRBD1 covers 7 bases. This clonotype was sampled from a man in his 60s with T-cell large granular lymphocyte leukemia. Some clones in this sample may be carry-over from other donors' samples. The source material was peripheral blood mononuclear cells. The CDR3 is CAWSVARGTEAFF. The CDR3 DNA follows: TGTGCCTGGAGTGTCGCCAGGGGGACTGAAGCTTTCTTT. The variable domain in full, completed from reference TRBV30 and TRBJ1-1, reads SQTIHQWPATLVQPVGSPLSLECTVEGTSNPNLYWYRQAAGRGLQLLFYSVGIGQISSEVPQNLSASRPQDRQFILSSKKLLLSDSGFYLCAWSVARGTEAFFGQGTRLTVV.